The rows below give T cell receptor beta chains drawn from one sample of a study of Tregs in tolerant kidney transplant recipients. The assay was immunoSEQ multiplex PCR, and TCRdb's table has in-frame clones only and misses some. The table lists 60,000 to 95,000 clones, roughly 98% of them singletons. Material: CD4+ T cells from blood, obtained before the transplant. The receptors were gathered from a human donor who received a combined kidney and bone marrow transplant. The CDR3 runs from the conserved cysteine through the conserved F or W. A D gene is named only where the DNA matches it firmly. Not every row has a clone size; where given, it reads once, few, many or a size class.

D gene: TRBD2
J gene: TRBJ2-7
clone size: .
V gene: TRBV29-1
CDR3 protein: CSVEGARSGTLTEQYF
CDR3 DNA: TGCAGCGTTGAAGGGGCGAGGAGCGGGACTCTTACCGAGCAGTACTTC

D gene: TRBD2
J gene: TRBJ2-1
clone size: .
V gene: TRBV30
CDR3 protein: CASSGLAGNNEQFF
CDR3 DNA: TGTGCCAGCAGTGGACTAGCGGGAAACAATGAGCAGTTCTTC

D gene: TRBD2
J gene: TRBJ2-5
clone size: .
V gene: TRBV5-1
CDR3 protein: CASSPGLEFQETQYF
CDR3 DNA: TGCGCCAGCAGCCCGGGACTAGAGTTTCAAGAGACCCAGTACTTC

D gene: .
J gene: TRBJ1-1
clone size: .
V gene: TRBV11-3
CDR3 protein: CASSPGSYTEAFF
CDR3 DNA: TGTGCCAGCAGTCCAGGCAGTTACACTGAAGCTTTCTTT

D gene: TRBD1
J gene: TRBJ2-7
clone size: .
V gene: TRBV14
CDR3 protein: CASSPRQGSYEQYF
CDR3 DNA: TGTGCCAGCAGCCCACGACAGGGATCCTACGAGCAGTACTTC

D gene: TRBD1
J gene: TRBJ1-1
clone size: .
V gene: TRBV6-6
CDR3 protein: CASSLQGDTEAFF
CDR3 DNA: TGTGCCAGCAGTTTGCAGGGGGACACTGAAGCTTTCTTT

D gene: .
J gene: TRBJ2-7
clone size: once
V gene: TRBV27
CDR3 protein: CASSLFVGATYEQYF
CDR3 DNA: TGTGCCAGCAGTTTATTTGTAGGGGCAACCTACGAGCAGTACTTC

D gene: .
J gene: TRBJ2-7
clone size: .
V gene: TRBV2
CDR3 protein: CASRNQGRLYEQYF
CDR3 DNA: TGTGCCAGCAGGAACCAGGGGAGACTTTACGAGCAGTACTTC

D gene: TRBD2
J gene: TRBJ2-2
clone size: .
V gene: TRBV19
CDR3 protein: CASSRTSGLNTGELFF
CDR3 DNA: TGTGCCAGTAGTCGTACTAGCGGGCTGAACACCGGGGAGCTGTTTTTT

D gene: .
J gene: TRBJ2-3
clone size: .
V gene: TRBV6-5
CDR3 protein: CASRLQASTDTQYF
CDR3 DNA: TGTGCCAGCAGGCTACAGGCGAGCACAGATACGCAGTATTTT

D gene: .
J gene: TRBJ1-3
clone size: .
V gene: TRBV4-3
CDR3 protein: CASSQDWGAGATIYF
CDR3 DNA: TGCGCCAGCAGCCAAGATTGGGGGGCGGGAGCCACCATATATTTT

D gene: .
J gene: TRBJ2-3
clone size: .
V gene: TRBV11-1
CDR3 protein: CASSFAQPETDTQYF
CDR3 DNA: TGTGCCAGCAGCTTCGCCCAGCCGGAGACAGATACGCAGTATTTT

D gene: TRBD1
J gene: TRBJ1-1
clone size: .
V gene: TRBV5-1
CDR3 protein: CASSWTGGNGDTEAFF
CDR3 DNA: TGCGCCAGCAGCTGGACAGGGGGCAATGGGGACACTGAAGCTTTCTTT

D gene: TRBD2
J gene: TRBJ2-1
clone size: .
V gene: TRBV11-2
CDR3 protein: CASSLSLGGLAGSDEQFF
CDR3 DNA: TGTGCCAGCAGCTTATCCTTGGGTGGACTAGCGGGATCCGATGAGCAGTTCTTC

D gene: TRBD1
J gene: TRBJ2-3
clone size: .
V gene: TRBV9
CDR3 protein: CASSGTGPPDTQYF
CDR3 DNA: TGTGCCAGCAGCGGGACAGGCCCCCCAGATACGCAGTATTTT

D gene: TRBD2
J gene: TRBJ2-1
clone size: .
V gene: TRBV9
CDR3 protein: CASSVVPIIAGGEQFF
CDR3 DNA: TGTGCCAGCAGCGTAGTTCCGATTATAGCGGGGGGTGAGCAGTTCTTC

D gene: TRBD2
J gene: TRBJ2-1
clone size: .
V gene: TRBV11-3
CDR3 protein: CASSLMGTSGYNEQFF
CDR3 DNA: TGTGCCAGCAGCTTAATGGGGACTAGCGGATACAATGAGCAGTTCTTC

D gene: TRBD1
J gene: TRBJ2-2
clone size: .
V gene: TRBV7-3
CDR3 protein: CASSPRGQVGELFF
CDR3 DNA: TGTGCCAGCAGCCCCAGGGGGCAGGTCGGGGAGCTGTTTTTT

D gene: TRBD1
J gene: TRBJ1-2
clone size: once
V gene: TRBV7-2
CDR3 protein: CASSFGQGNGYTF
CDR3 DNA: TGTGCCAGCAGCTTCGGACAGGGGAATGGCTACACCTTC

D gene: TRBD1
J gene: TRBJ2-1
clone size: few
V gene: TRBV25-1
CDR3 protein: CASSVTGGSYNEQFF
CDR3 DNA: TGTGCCAGCAGTGTAACAGGGGGCTCCTACAATGAGCAGTTCTTC

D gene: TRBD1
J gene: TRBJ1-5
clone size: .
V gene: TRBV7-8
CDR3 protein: CASSRRTGGNQPQHF
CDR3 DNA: TGTGCCAGCAGCCGTCGGACAGGGGGCAATCAGCCCCAGCATTTT

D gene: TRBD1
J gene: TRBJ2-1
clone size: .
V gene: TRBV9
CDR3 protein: CASSSTGAEPNEQFF
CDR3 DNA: TGTGCCAGCAGCTCGACAGGGGCAGAACCCAATGAGCAGTTCTTC

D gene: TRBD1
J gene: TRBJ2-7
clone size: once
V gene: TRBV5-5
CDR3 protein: CASSLDRGFTWEQYF
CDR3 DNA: TGTGCCAGCAGCTTGGACAGGGGGTTTACGTGGGAGCAGTACTTC

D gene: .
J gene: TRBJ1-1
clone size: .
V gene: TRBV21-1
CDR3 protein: CASSKEGGRDTEAFF
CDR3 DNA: TGTGCCAGCAGCAAGGAAGGGGGCAGGGACACTGAAGCTTTCTTT

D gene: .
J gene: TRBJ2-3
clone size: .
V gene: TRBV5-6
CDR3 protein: CASSKGSRSYTQYF
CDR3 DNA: TGTGCCAGCAGCAAAGGGAGCAGATCCTATACGCAGTATTTT

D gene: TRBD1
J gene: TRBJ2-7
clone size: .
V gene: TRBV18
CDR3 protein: CASSPPRGQGAFGEQYF
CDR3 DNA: TGTGCCAGCTCACCCCCGCGCGGACAGGGGGCATTTGGCGAGCAGTACTTC

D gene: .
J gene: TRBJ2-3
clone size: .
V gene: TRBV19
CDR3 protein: CASSIESRGTDTQYF
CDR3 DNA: TGTGCCAGTAGTATAGAGAGCAGGGGAACAGATACGCAGTATTTT

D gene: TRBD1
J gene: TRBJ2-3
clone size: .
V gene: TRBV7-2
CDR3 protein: CASSKQGATDTQYF
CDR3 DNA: TGTGCCAGCAGCAAACAGGGGGCCACAGATACGCAGTATTTT